The entry below describes one TCR beta chain. The antigen this receptor binds is unknown. Base qualities are not at hand, and no much larger clone is one base apart. Each collaborating institution followed its own protocols to collect whole blood in K2EDTA tubes. For TCRbeta analysis, collaborators shipped samples in one of three forms: frozen whole blood, isolated PBMCs, or DNA extracted from either of those sample types. The data were taken from a study of blood T cell repertoires in COVID-19 (dated by TCRdb to 2018 to 2021). With respect to the entire study: The collaborator samples originated in the United States, Italy and Spain and spanned the acute and convalescent phases of COVID-19. The material from the prospective study consisted of cDNA or gDNA derived from T cells, B-cell-depleted T cells, or PBMCs. Deeply sampled blood TCRbeta repertoires from subjects exposed to, actively infected with, or recovered from COVID-19 were included in the dataset. A freely available public database, intended as a resource for researchers studying the immune response to SARS-CoV-2, is where the repertoires were released. Samples came from the ongoing ImmuneRACE study (first 160 participants) plus 1,254 subjects from 6 global collaborators. A de-identified subject ID, COVID-19 status, age in years and sex were almost always included in the sample metadata. HLA class I and class II types, where available, came from metadata supplied by the sample provider rather than from assay-based typing. General findings and caveats noted by the study authors: The quantity of clinical and demographic metadata differed by source and by participant and was supplied without curation.

The germline V gene gives CDR1 as MDHEN and CDR2 as SYDVKM. The CDR3 runs 15 amino acids, cysteine and phenylalanine included. The DNA shown is the 45-base CDR3, in frame from base 1. The germline ends are 11 bases apart after V is trimmed by 5 bases and J by 0 bases. TCRbeta CDR3 regions were amplified from genomic DNA using the immunoSEQ Assay, a bias-controlled multiplex PCR. The authors' analysis ran thus. The number of nucleated cells in each sample was estimated from the amplification of reference gene primers within the assay. To quantify the absolute abundance of each unique TCRbeta CDR3 rearrangement, sequence reads were collapsed and filtered. For each sample, productive Simpson clonality was calculated as the square root of Simpson's diversity index across productive rearrangements. TCRdb's version of the immuneACCESS table is confined to in-frame rearrangements and falls short of the full clone set. An unresolved V gene accounts for under half of the shortfall where checked; the remainder is of unknown origin. Clone size and V and J calls were adopted from that table, with D and trimming inferred from the DNA. This sample gives 85,000 to 110,000 clones in total; 89% of them show up just once. Around 3.8% of the sample is taken by the ten largest.

The chain uses TRBV28 and TRBJ1-3; too little of a D gene remains to name it. The sequencing sample was made of peripheral blood. This sequence originates from a woman aged 60-75 years with acute or convalescent COVID-19. The CDR3 region has the sequence CASSASAFSGNTIYF. The DNA is as follows: TGTGCCAGCAGTGCCAGTGCCTTCTCTGGAAACACCATATATTTT.